These 9 T cell receptor beta chains originate from one sample sequenced in a study of T cell changes during pregnancy in multiple sclerosis (dated by TCRdb to about 2019). Library construction relied on the immunoSEQ multiplex PCR assay. TCRdb stores this immuneACCESS table with in-frame sequences only. Part of the clones is absent; in the studies checked, under half of the shortfall reflects unresolved V genes, and no reason is known for the rest. The sample table lists 35,000 to 55,000 clones, roughly 88% of them with a count of one. The top ten clones comprise about 5.1% of the sample. Sequences were derived from peripheral blood, sampled in the second trimester of pregnancy. These TCRs come from a female donor in good health, enrolled as a control in a pregnancy study.

The CDR3 bases are TGTGCCAGCAGCTTAGTAGGGGCGCCGTCAACCGAGCAGTACTTC. This encodes CASSLVGAPSTEQYF. The chain recombines TRBV7-2 with TRBJ2-7, with D perhaps matching TRBD1 (5 bases). CDR1 is SGHTA and CDR2 is FQGNSA in the germline V gene. The CDR3 has 15 amino acids. Trimming cost V 1 base and J 6 bases, with 16 bases left between them.

The chain links TRBV5-6 to TRBJ2-7, with unresolved D. Germline V lookup: CDR1 SGHDT, CDR2 YYEEEE. The V end lost 4 bases, the J end lost 3 bases, and 11 bases lay between the germline ends. The CDR3 sequence is 13 residues long. CDR3 nucleotide sequence: TGTGCCAGCAGCCCGACAAGTGTCTACGAGCAGTACTTC. Residues: CASSPTSVYEQYF.

The V call is TRBV30, the J call TRBJ2-7; TRBD2 matches at 12 bases. J was trimmed by 5 bases and V by 0 bases; bases with no gene match: 5. CDR3 size: 15 residues. Per germline, CDR1 GTSNPN and CDR2 SVGIG (reference sequence). CDR3 region: CAWSVGLAGLHEQYF. The CDR3 bases are TGTGCCTGGAGTGTAGGACTAGCGGGGCTGCACGAGCAGTACTTC.

The rearrangement joins TRBV15 to TRBJ1-1, with D possibly being TRBD1 (6 bases). Trimming cost V 1 base and J 8 bases, with 11 bases left between them. Germline CDR1 reads LNHNV; CDR2 reads YYDKDF (reference sequence). The CDR3 is made up of 13 amino acids. The CDR3 DNA is TGTGCCACCAGCAGAGGAAGGACAGCCGAAGCTTTCTTT. It is translated as CATSRGRTAEAFF.

J is TRBJ2-1 and V is TRBV9, with a possible D match to TRBD2 (6 bases). In germline, CDR1 is SGDLS, CDR2 YYNGEE. The CDR3 is 14 amino acids. V was shortened by 3 bases and J by 6 bases, with 13 bases between the two germline ends. As DNA, the CDR3 is TGTGCCAGCAGCGCCCGGGACTCTCCCAATGAGCAGTTCTTC. Translation: CASSARDSPNEQFF.

The chain has TRBV30 and TRBJ1-1; 9 bases agree with TRBD1. The CDR3 spans 18 residues. Trimming at V came to 3 bases and at J to 2 bases, leaving 16 bases not matched to a gene. Germline values: CDR1 GTSNPN, CDR2 SVGIG (reference sequence). The CDR3: CAWRAQGAGVMFNTEAFF. In nucleotides, the CDR3 is TGTGCCTGGAGGGCACAGGGGGCTGGGGTGATGTTTAACACTGAAGCTTTCTTT.

The chain recombines TRBV9 with TRBJ2-6; D not certain. Germline values: CDR1 SGDLS, CDR2 YYNGEE. Trimming stripped 6 bases from V and 1 base from J, with 8 bases between. The CDR3 covers 14 residues. Written as DNA, the CDR3 is TGTGCCAGCAATATCGGGTCTGGGGCCAACGTCCTGACTTTC. Translated, it gives CASNIGSGANVLTF.

The CDR3 bases are TGTGCCAGCATTGACAGTACGACTTCCTATGGCTACACCTTC. This translates into CASIDSTTSYGYTF. This sequence joins TRBV6-5 and TRBJ1-2; maybe TRBD1 (5 bases). Germline V gene lookup returns CDR1 MNHEY and CDR2 SVGAGI. V was cut by 7 bases and J by 4 bases, with 16 bases left in between. The CDR3 consists of 14 residues.

This chain uses TRBV21-1 with TRBJ1-1. TRBV21-1 is a known pseudogene. The CDR3 loop spans 14 amino acids. The CDR3 sequence is CASSRMTVNTEAFF. In DNA, the CDR3 is TGTGCCAGCAGCCGTATGACTGTGAACACTGAAGCTTTCTTT.